The present TCR beta chain was sequenced within a study of response to subunit inactivated influenza vaccine. Trimming removed 3 bases at V and 4 bases at J, with 10 bases between. CDR1 SNHLY and CDR2 FYNNEI come from the germline V gene. The CDR3 is 13 amino acids. TCRdb reanalysed the RT-PCR reads using MiXCR and keeps one entry per CDR3 protein. The sample consists of 590,000 or so distinct CDR3 sequences, approximately 15% of them appearing once. This chain uses TRBV2 with TRBJ2-7; a weak D match, TRBD2 (5 bases). This sample comprised PBMCs from blood, obtained 14 days before vaccination. The sequence came from a man aged 50 to 60 who received an inactivated influenza vaccine. CDR3 residues: CASSDEGPYEQYF. CDR3 DNA: TGTGCCAGCAGTGACGAGGGTCCGTACGAGCAGTACTTC.